The 10 T cell receptor beta chains reported below all come from one sample, sequenced in a study of OX40 agonist ivuxolimab in advanced cancers. The library was prepared using the immunoSEQ multiplex PCR assay. Drawn from immuneACCESS, this table holds only the in-frame rearrangements with V and J called that TCRdb kept. Clones are partly lost; checked studies trace under half to an unresolved V gene and leave the rest unexplained. Here the sample has around 20,000 clones; roughly 84% occur a single time. Of the sample, around 40% falls within the top ten clones. The source was CD4+ or CD8+ T cells sorted from blood, collected in a trial of the OX40 agonist ivuxolimab. The receptor set was obtained from an adult with an advanced solid tumor such as melanoma, head and neck, liver or kidney cancer.

The chain has TRBV4-1 and TRBJ2-7, with D hard to call. Per the germline V gene, CDR1 is MGHRA and CDR2 is YSYEKL. This CDR3 is built from 14 residues. Trimming left V 1 base short and J 2 bases short, with 9 bases between. The CDR3 DNA reads as TGCGCCAGCAGCCAAGTAGCAGGAGCCTACGAGCAGTACTTC. Its protein is CASSQVAGAYEQYF.

This chain uses TRBV5-8 with TRBJ1-5; D call uncertain. The germline gives CDR1 SGHTS, CDR2 YDEGEE. Trimming took 4 bases from V and 6 from J, leaving 17 bases between them. The CDR3 consists of 15 residues. This CDR3 reads CASSEGTVMGQPQHF. In nucleotides, the CDR3 is TGTGCCAGCAGCGAGGGCACAGTCATGGGTCAGCCCCAGCATTTT.

J is TRBJ2-1 and V is TRBV9, with D tentatively TRBD1 or TRBD2 (7 bases each). CDR3 length equals 16 residues. Germline assignment: CDR1 SGDLS and CDR2 YYNGEE. Trimming pared 2 bases from V and 0 bases from J, leaving 12 bases between. CDR3 region: CASSVSGGASYNEQFF. CDR3 sequence (DNA): TGTGCCAGCAGCGTGTCAGGGGGGGCCTCCTACAATGAGCAGTTCTTC. The full variable domain, completed using reference TRBV9 and TRBJ2-1, is DSGVTQTPKHLITATGQRVTLRCSPRSGDLSVYWYQQSLDQGLQFLIQYYNGEERAKGNILERFSAQQFPDLHSELNLSSLELGDSALYFCASSVSGGASYNEQFFGPGTRLTVL.

The chain is built from TRBV6-5 and TRBJ2-7, with 9 bases that match TRBD1. With V trimmed by 8 bases and J by 4 bases, 6 bases remained unmatched. CDR3 length: 13 residues. CDR1 and CDR2 (germline): MNHEY, SVGAGI. CDR3 DNA sequence: TGTGCCAGCTCACAGGGGGCGGTTTACGAGCAGTACTTC. Translation: CASSQGAVYEQYF.

The chain has TRBV29-1 and TRBJ1-2; D ambiguous. Per germline, CDR1 SQVTM and CDR2 ANQGSEA. This CDR3 contains 15 residues. V was clipped by 1 base and J by 3 bases, with 15 bases between them. CDR3 DNA: TGCAGCGTTGAAGTTCCGGAGACAAGGGACTATGGCTACACCTTC. It translates to CSVEVPETRDYGYTF.

This clone was seen a single time. The rearrangement uses TRBV28 and TRBJ1-2; 11 bases are shared with TRBD1. The CDR3 contains 17 residues. Germline V CDR1 and CDR2: MDHEN, SYDVKM. The junction had 10 bases not matched to a gene; V was cut back by 6 bases and J by 1 base. CDR3 loop: CASSSPGQGEINYGYTF. In DNA, the CDR3 is TGTGCCAGCAGCTCACCGGGACAGGGGGAGATTAACTATGGCTACACCTTC.

This chain connects TRBV29-1 to TRBJ2-7; the D gene is possibly TRBD2 (5 bases). The CDR3 has 11 residues. Trimming pared 4 bases from V and 3 bases from J, leaving 7 bases between. Germline V gene lookup returns CDR1 SQVTM and CDR2 ANQGSEA. The DNA for the CDR3 is TGCAGCGTTGGAGGGAACTACGAGCAGTACTTC. Translating it yields CSVGGNYEQYF.

The chain combines TRBV11-3 with TRBJ1-1; D may be TRBD1 (5 bases). CDR3 length: 11 amino acids. The germline V and J ends were trimmed by 5 bases and 6 bases, with 7 bases remaining between them. Per germline, CDR1 SGHNT and CDR2 YENEEA. The CDR3 DNA follows: TGTGCCAGCAGCGAGGGGTCTGAAGCTTTCTTT. Translated, it gives CASSEGSEAFF.

The chain links TRBV28 to TRBJ2-6; D is undetermined. V was pared by 4 bases and J by 0 bases, with 16 bases between. The CDR3 has 18 residues. Germline lookup yields CDR1 MDHEN and CDR2 SYDVKM. The CDR3 is CASSYPGGRPSGANVLTF. Here the CDR3 DNA reads TGTGCCAGCAGTTACCCCGGTGGCAGACCCTCTGGGGCCAACGTCCTGACTTTC.

The chain links TRBV5-8 to TRBJ1-5; D is unclear. Germline CDR1 reads SGHTS; CDR2 reads YDEGEE. V was pared by 2 bases and J by 2 bases, with 11 bases between. CDR3 length: 15 amino acids. CDR3 region: CASSLSVYGNQPQHF. CDR3 in DNA: TGTGCCAGCAGCTTATCTGTTTACGGCAATCAGCCCCAGCATTTT.